The 6 T cell receptor beta chains presented below share a single source sample, sequenced in a study of blood T cell repertoires in COVID-19. TCRdb's copy holds only in-frame clones and misses some; the assay was immunoSEQ multiplex PCR. The sample lists 200,000 to 250,000 clones; nearly 90% were seen once. The specimen was PBMCs or T cells enriched from blood (not recorded which). The receptors shown here come from a man aged 25-40 years who had recovered from COVID-19.

The chain is built from TRBV2 and TRBJ2-3; TRBD1 matches 7 bases. Germline values: CDR1 SNHLY, CDR2 FYNNEI. The ends lost 5 bases at V and 3 bases at J; junction bases unmatched: 8. CDR3 size: 15 residues. The CDR3 DNA reads as TGTGCCAGCAGTAGACAGGGCTTAGGGACAGATACGCAGTATTTT. Translation: CASSRQGLGTDTQYF. Looking up the rest from reference TRBV2 and TRBJ2-3 gives the full variable domain: EPEVTQTPSHQVTQMGQEVILRCVPISNHLYFYWYRQILGQKVEFLVSFYNNEISEKSEIFDDQFSVERPDGSNFTLKIRSTKLEDSAMYFCASSRQGLGTDTQYFGPGTRLTVL.

V usage is TRBV14 and J usage is TRBJ2-1; D gene uncertain. Trimming took off 3 bases at V and 7 bases at J, with 4 bases between the two ends. CDR1 SGHDN and CDR2 FVKESK come from the germline V gene. The CDR3 runs 11 residues. The CDR3 sequence: CASSHRNEQFF. DNA for the CDR3: TGTGCCAGCAGCCACCGTAATGAGCAGTTCTTC.

The chain recombines TRBV11-2 with TRBJ2-1; TRBD2 matches at 9 bases. This CDR3 is built from 15 residues. Germline V CDR1 and CDR2: SGHAT, FQNNGV. Trimming took 3 bases from V and 6 from J; bases not matched to a gene: 6. As DNA, the CDR3 is TGTGCCAGCAGCTTCCTAGCGGGATTTGGCAATGAGCAGTTCTTC. Protein: CASSFLAGFGNEQFF.

V and J are TRBV5-1 and TRBJ2-3; 10 bases match TRBD2. Per the germline V gene, CDR1 is SGHRS and CDR2 is YFSETQ. The CDR3 runs to 16 residues. Trimming cost V 2 bases and J 0 bases; bases outside gene matches: 3. The CDR3 sequence is CASSFSLAGSTDTQYF. In DNA, the CDR3 is TGCGCCAGCAGCTTCTCACTAGCGGGGAGCACAGATACGCAGTATTTT.

The gene calls are TRBV4-3 and TRBJ1-1; no reliable D call. Germline assignment: CDR1 LGHNA and CDR2 YSLEER. The CDR3 loop spans 14 amino acids. Trimming left V 0 bases short and J 8 bases short, with 13 bases between. The CDR3 is CASSQEVENIEAFF. CDR3 DNA: TGCGCCAGCAGCCAAGAGGTGGAGAATATCGAAGCTTTCTTT.

CDR3 coding DNA: TGTGCCACCAGCACCAATCAGGGGAAGGGAAACACCATATATTTT. Protein sequence: CATSTNQGKGNTIYF. The rearrangement joins TRBV15 to TRBJ1-3, with D possibly matching TRBD1 (6 bases). CDR1 and CDR2 (germline): LNHNV, YYDKDF (reference sequence). The CDR3 runs to 15 residues. V was pared by 4 bases and J by 4 bases, with 14 bases between.